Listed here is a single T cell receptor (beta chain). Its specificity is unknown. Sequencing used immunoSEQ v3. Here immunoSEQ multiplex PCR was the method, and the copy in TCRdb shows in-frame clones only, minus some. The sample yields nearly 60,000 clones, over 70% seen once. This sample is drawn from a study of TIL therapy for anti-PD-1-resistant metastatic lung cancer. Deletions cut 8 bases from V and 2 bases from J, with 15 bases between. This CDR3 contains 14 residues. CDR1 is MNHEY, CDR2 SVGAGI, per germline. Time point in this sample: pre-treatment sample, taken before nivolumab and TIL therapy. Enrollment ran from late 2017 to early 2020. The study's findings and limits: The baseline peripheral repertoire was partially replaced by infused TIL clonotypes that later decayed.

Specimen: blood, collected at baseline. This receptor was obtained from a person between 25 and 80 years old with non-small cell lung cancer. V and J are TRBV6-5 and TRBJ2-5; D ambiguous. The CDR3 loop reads CASGVTGPQETQYF. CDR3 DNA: TGTGCCAGCGGGGTGACGGGCCCGCAAGAGACCCAGTACTTC.